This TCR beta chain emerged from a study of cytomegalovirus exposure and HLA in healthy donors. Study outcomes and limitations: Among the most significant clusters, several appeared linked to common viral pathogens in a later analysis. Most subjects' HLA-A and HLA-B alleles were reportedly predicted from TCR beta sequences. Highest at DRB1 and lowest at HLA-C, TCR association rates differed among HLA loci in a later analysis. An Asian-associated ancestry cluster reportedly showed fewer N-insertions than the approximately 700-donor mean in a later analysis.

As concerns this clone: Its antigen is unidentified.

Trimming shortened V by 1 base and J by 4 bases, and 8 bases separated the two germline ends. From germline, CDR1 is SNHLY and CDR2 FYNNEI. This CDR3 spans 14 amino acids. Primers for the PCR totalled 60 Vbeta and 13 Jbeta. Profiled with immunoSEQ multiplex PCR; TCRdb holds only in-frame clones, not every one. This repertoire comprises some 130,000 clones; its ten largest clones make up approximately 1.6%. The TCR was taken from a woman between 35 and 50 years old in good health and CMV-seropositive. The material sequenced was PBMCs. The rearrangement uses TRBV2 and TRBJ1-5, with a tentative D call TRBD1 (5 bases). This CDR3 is CASSEGQSNQPQHF. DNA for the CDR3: TGTGCCAGCAGTGAAGGACAGTCTAATCAGCCCCAGCATTTT. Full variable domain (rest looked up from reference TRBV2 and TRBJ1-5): EPEVTQTPSHQVTQMGQEVILRCVPISNHLYFYWYRQILGQKVEFLVSFYNNEISEKSEIFDDQFSVERPDGSNFTLKIRSTKLEDSAMYFCASSEGQSNQPQHFGDGTRLSIL.